This T cell receptor (beta chain) was identified in a study of shared clonotypes between healthy human individuals. The CDR3 has 15 amino acids. J gave up 5 bases and V 0 bases, and 7 bases lay outside the gene matches. Germline CDR1 and CDR2: SGDLS and YYNGEE. Only in-frame clones appear in the TCRdb table, and some are missing; sequencing was by immunoSEQ multiplex PCR. The sample has about 2.4 million clones; approximately 94% are singletons. From CD4+ cells came CD45RA+ naive and CD45RA-negative memory subsets. The chain links TRBV9 to TRBJ2-5, with TRBD2 matching 7 bases. The source is a man younger than 35 in good health. Sequences were obtained from naive CD4+ T cells sorted from blood. As to subset: CD45RA+ positively selected. Here the CDR3 reads CASSVGAGDRETQYF. The CDR3 DNA is TGTGCCAGCAGCGTAGGGGCGGGAGATCGGGAGACCCAGTACTTC.